This T cell receptor (beta chain) came from a study of T cells after yellow fever vaccination. The CDR3 sequence is 14 residues long. Germline loops: CDR1 SGHRS, CDR2 YFSETQ. Trimming removed 1 base at V and 3 bases at J, with 10 bases between. General study findings and limits: Among primary-vaccination clones, most reappeared after the booster, at approximately 97% for CD4 and roughly 90% for CD8. Abundant contaminating clonotypes from the bulk population could appear in FACS-sorted repertoires.

This clonotype was observed a few times. Antigen unknown. Making TCR cDNA involved 5'RACE template switching, which added UMIs and a universal primer site. MiXCR, applied by TCRdb to the 5' RACE reads, yields one record per CDR3 protein. The repertoire holds approximately 510,000 distinct CDR3 sequences, with roughly a fifth as singletons. This chain links TRBV5-1 with TRBJ1-1; TRBD1 is a possible D gene (5 bases). The receptor was derived from a man aged 18 to 29 who received the YFV17D yellow fever vaccine. The specimen comprised PBMCs, sampled roughly 23 days after the first yellow fever vaccination. As DNA, the CDR3 is TGCGCCAGCAGCTTGACCAGGGTCGACACTGAAGCTTTCTTT. It translates to CASSLTRVDTEAFF.